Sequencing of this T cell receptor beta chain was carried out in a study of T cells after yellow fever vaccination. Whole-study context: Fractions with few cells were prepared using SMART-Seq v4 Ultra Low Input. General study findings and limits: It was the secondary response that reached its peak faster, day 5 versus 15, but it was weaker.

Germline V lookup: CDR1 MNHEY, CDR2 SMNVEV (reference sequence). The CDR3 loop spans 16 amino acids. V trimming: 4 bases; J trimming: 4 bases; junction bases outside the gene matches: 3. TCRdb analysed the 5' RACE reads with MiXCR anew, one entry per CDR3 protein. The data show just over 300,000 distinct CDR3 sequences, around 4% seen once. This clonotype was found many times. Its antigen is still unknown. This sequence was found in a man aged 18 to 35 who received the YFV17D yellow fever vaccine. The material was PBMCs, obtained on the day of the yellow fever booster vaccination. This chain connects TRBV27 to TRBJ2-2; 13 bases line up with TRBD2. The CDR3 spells CASSYRLAGGTGELFF. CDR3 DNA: TGTGCCAGCAGTTACCGACTAGCGGGGGGCACCGGGGAGCTGTTTTTT.